One and the same sample provided the 18 T cell receptor beta chains below, sequenced in a study of PD-1 blockade in classical Hodgkin lymphoma. Only in-frame clones appear in the TCRdb table, and some are missing; sequencing was by immunoSEQ multiplex PCR. The sample has about 30,000 clones, roughly 90% seen once. Sample time point: newly diagnosed, previously untreated cHL patient sample. The CD4+ T cells used were purified from thawed PBMCs through magnetic negative selection. What was sequenced was CD4+ T cells from blood. The receptors were gathered from a human donor with classical Hodgkin lymphoma.

V gene TRBV27 combines with J gene TRBJ2-6; D perhaps matches TRBD1 (5 bases). V was clipped by 6 bases and J by 2 bases, with 23 bases between them. The CDR3 covers 19 residues. The germline V gene has CDR1 MNHEY and CDR2 SMNVEV (reference sequence). The CDR3 DNA sequence: TGTGCCAGCAGCCTCACCCGATGGGGTCTAGGGGCTGGGGCCAACGTCCTGACTTTC. Encoded protein: CASSLTRWGLGAGANVLTF.

V gene TRBV28 combines with J gene TRBJ2-1; no clear D gene. The CDR3 has 13 residues. V dropped 7 bases and J dropped 5 bases, with 12 bases sitting between them. Germline assignment: CDR1 MDHEN and CDR2 SYDVKM. CDR3 in DNA: TGTGCCAGCAAGGGCTTCCTAAACAATGAGCAGTTCTTC. This gives the protein CASKGFLNNEQFF.

The chain recombines TRBV4-1 with TRBJ1-5; D is ambiguous. Germline loops: CDR1 MGHRA, CDR2 YSYEKL. The CDR3 contains 15 residues. V was cut by 0 bases and J by 0 bases, with 6 bases left in between. CDR3 coding DNA: TGCGCCAGCAGCCAAGAAGGCTATAGCAATCAGCCCCAGCATTTT. It is translated as CASSQEGYSNQPQHF.

The V and J genes are TRBV5-6 and TRBJ2-7; D is tentatively TRBD1 or TRBD2 (7 bases each). Germline V gene sequence: CDR1 SGHDT, CDR2 YYEEEE. V lost 1 base and J 4 bases, leaving 18 bases between the germline ends. CDR3 length equals 16 residues. For the CDR3, the DNA is TGTGCCAGCAGCTTGAGGGAGGGGGCACCGAGGTACGAGCAGTACTTC. It encodes CASSLREGAPRYEQYF. Full variable domain (missing parts from reference TRBV5-6 and TRBJ2-7): DAGVTQSPTHLIKTRGQQVTLRCSPKSGHDTVSWYQQALGQGPQFIFQYYEEEERQRGNFPDRFSGHQFPNYSSELNVNALLLGDSALYLCASSLREGAPRYEQYFGPGTRLTVT.

CDR3 sequence: CASSGTGETQYF. In DNA form, the CDR3 reads TGTGCCAGCAGTGGCACAGGGGAGACCCAGTACTTC. This rearrangement joins TRBV2 to TRBJ2-5; a possible D gene is TRBD1 (6 bases). The V gene's germline CDR1 is SNHLY and CDR2 FYNNEI. The CDR3 is 12 amino acids. Trimming removed 4 bases from V and 5 bases from J, with 8 bases in between.

The chain employs TRBV29-1 and TRBJ2-7, with 9 bases matching TRBD2. The trim removed 6 bases at V and 7 bases at J, leaving 13 bases unmatched. Germline-derived CDR1 and CDR2 are SQVTM and ANQGSEA. This CDR3 has 14 residues. For the CDR3, the DNA is TGCAGCGTGACCACGGGACTAGCTCAGGGGGAGCAGTACTTC. Its translation: CSVTTGLAQGEQYF.

This chain connects TRBV28 to TRBJ2-7; tentatively, D is TRBD2 (6 bases). Trimming stripped 3 bases from V and 3 bases from J, with 15 bases between. This CDR3 spans 15 amino acids. Germline CDR1 is MDHEN and CDR2 is SYDVKM. CDR3 in DNA: TGTGCCAGCAGTTTCCAGACTAGGGGCAACTACGAGCAGTACTTC. Amino acids: CASSFQTRGNYEQYF.

The chain combines TRBV28 with TRBJ2-1; TRBD2 might be the D (7 bases). The V gene's germline CDR1 is MDHEN and CDR2 SYDVKM. V was cut by 6 bases and J by 6 bases, with 18 bases left in between. This CDR3 has 15 amino acids. The CDR3 DNA reads TGTGCCAGCAGAGAGTTTTCGGGGGGCCGCAATGAGCAGTTCTTC. Amino acids: CASREFSGGRNEQFF.

This clone was observed a few times. The rearrangement links TRBV5-6 to TRBJ1-2, with D hard to call. This CDR3 comprises 13 residues. Per germline, CDR1 SGHDT and CDR2 YYEEEE. With 4 bases removed from V and 7 bases from J, the gap between germline ends came to 14 bases. The CDR3 spells CASSVRSASGYTF. CDR3 sequence (DNA): TGTGCCAGCAGCGTAAGGTCAGCCAGTGGCTACACCTTC.

The chain joins TRBV7-2 to TRBJ1-1; D call uncertain. Germline CDR1 SGHTA, CDR2 FQGNSA. The CDR3 loop spans 14 amino acids. The V end was cut by 1 base, the J end by 0 bases, with 6 bases between. The CDR3 sequence is CASSLGTVNTEAFF. The CDR3 DNA reads TGTGCCAGCAGCTTAGGGACGGTGAACACTGAAGCTTTCTTT.

The chain is built from TRBV30 and TRBJ2-2; TRBD1 might be the D (6 bases). From germline, CDR1 is GTSNPN and CDR2 SVGIG (reference sequence). V lost 4 bases and J lost 5, with 14 bases in between. The CDR3 sequence is 14 residues long. The CDR3 spells CAWKGETVTGELFF. The CDR3 nucleotides are TGTGCCTGGAAGGGGGAGACAGTAACCGGGGAGCTGTTTTTT.

This clone was observed a few times. The V gene is TRBV6-1, the J gene TRBJ1-5; possibly TRBD1 for D (6 bases). Germline-derived CDR1 and CDR2 are MNHNS and SASEGT. V was cut by 0 bases and J by 1 base, with 13 bases left in between. The CDR3 length is 17 residues. The DNA for the CDR3 is TGTGCCAGCAGTGAAGCTTTCACGGGGGGCAGCAATCAGCCCCAGCATTTT. This encodes CASSEAFTGGSNQPQHF.

The chain is built from TRBV5-1 and TRBJ2-5; D may be TRBD1 (6 bases). V lost 6 bases and J lost 2, with 14 bases in between. Germline values: CDR1 SGHRS, CDR2 YFSETQ. The CDR3 is 14 amino acids. This CDR3 reads CASTFGQTQETQYF. The CDR3 bases are TGCGCCAGCACATTCGGACAGACACAAGAGACCCAGTACTTC.

J is TRBJ1-3 and V is TRBV18; D is uncertain. V lost 3 bases to trimming and J lost 8 bases, with 11 bases between them. The CDR3 has 13 amino acids. Looked up from germline, CDR1 is KGHSH and CDR2 is LQKENI. The CDR3 reads CASSPRSEDTIYF. CDR3 DNA: TGTGCCAGCTCACCTAGGAGCGAGGACACCATATATTTT.

This clone was seen just once. This sequence joins TRBV7-3 and TRBJ2-1; 8 bases agree with TRBD2. The germline CDR1 and CDR2 sequences are SGHTA and FQGTGA. The CDR3 extends over 14 amino acids. With V trimmed by 3 bases and J by 8 bases, 6 bases remained unmatched. The CDR3 protein is CASSFSGSNDEQFF. Here the CDR3 DNA reads TGTGCCAGCAGCTTCAGCGGGAGTAACGATGAGCAGTTCTTC.

The V call is TRBV4-1, the J call TRBJ1-3, with D possibly TRBD1 on 6 matching bases. V dropped 3 bases and J dropped 0 bases, with 12 bases sitting between them. Germline V lookup: CDR1 MGHRA, CDR2 YSYEKL. CDR3 length: 16 amino acids. DNA of the CDR3: TGCGCCAGCAGCCACTATACAGGGAACTCTGGAAACACCATATATTTT. This sequence encodes CASSHYTGNSGNTIYF.

The V call is TRBV19, the J call TRBJ2-6; D might be TRBD1 or TRBD2, each matching 5 bases. V was shortened by 11 bases and J by 0 bases, with 14 bases between the two germline ends. Germline V CDR1 and CDR2: LNHDA, SQIVND (reference sequence). This CDR3 is 15 amino acids long. The CDR3 sequence is CAGMGVFSGANVLTF. DNA of the CDR3: TGTGCCGGTATGGGGGTCTTCTCTGGGGCCAACGTCCTGACTTTC.

The gene calls are TRBV7-2 and TRBJ2-2, with D uncertain. Trimming removed 3 bases from V and 6 bases from J, with 5 bases in between. Per germline, CDR1 SGHTA and CDR2 FQGNSA. The CDR3 has 12 amino acids. The CDR3 is CASSFFAGELFF. As DNA, the CDR3 is TGTGCCAGCAGCTTTTTCGCCGGGGAGCTGTTTTTT.